This TCR beta chain appears in the sequencing data of a study of response to subunit inactivated influenza vaccine. Findings of the study overall: Authors suggested each seasonal flu vaccination may recruit only limited numbers of new T cells.

Germline CDR1 and CDR2: SGHDT and YYEEEE. Germline trimming cut 3 bases from V and 0 bases from J; bases unmatched to any gene: 11. This CDR3 spans 19 amino acids. TCRdb ran MiXCR on the RT-PCR reads and lists one entry per CDR3 protein. This table holds 530,000 or so distinct CDR3 sequences, 12% found once. Note on this clonotype: What it recognizes is unknown.

This specimen consisted of PBMCs from blood, obtained on the day of vaccination. The chain employs TRBV5-6 and TRBJ2-7; 14 bases line up with TRBD2. This clonotype was obtained from a man over 45 who received an inactivated influenza vaccine. The CDR3 DNA follows: TGTGCCAGCAGCTGGCGACCGGGACTAGCGGGAGCCATCTCCTACGAGCAGTACTTC. Translating it yields CASSWRPGLAGAISYEQYF.